This TCR beta chain was sequenced for a study of Ad26.COV2.S vaccination and SARS-CoV-2 variants. On the study more broadly: The study gave Ad26.COV2.S intramuscularly, once or twice 56 days apart. Study-wide findings and caveats: Placebo and vaccine recipients had non-spike TCR breadth that was similar.

Germline V CDR1 and CDR2: SNHLY, FYNNEI. CDR3 length equals 14 residues. V lost 6 bases and J lost 2, with 13 bases in between. Produced via immunoSEQ multiplex PCR; TCRdb's table is partial and in-frame only. Of 440,000 or so clones detected, over 80% appear once; the ten largest clones hold over 1.5%. This clone was picked up one time. What it binds is unknown. The treatment was: about 20 received Ad26.COV2.S at low or high dose, single or two shots; several received placebo; per-sample allocation not given. Sample collection was performed on day 63 after the first vaccine or placebo injection. The source is a person between 18 and 59 years old who received the Ad26.COV2.S COVID-19 vaccine or a placebo. The chain recombines TRBV2 with TRBJ1-1; D possibly corresponds to TRBD1 (6 bases). The input for sequencing was peripheral blood, taken in a trial of Ad26.COV2.S vaccine versus placebo. The CDR3 reads CASRSGGTNTEAFF. CDR3 nucleotides: TGTGCCAGCAGGAGCGGAGGGACAAACACTGAAGCTTTCTTT.